This TCR beta chain was identified in a study of T cells in localized non-small cell lung cancer. Study-wide points: Turning up in adjacent lung were a median approximately 58 of the top 100 tumor clones. Uninvolved adjacent lung showed peak T cell clonality, exceeding tumor.

The CDR3 is 14 amino acids. Germline assignment: CDR1 SGHNT and CDR2 YENEEA. The junction had 4 bases not matched to a gene; V was cut back by 5 bases and J by 8 bases. Some clones are missing from TCRdb's copy, which holds only in-frame ones; the method was immunoSEQ multiplex PCR. This table has thousands of clones, 20% to 25% appearing once. Remarks on this clone: Its specificity is not known.

The source material was lung tumor tissue, sampled before any cancer treatment. J is TRBJ1-6 and V is TRBV11-3; 9 nucleotides match TRBD1. The TCR was taken from a female donor over 55 with stage I lung adenocarcinoma. CDR3 sequence reads: CASSLGQGDSPLHF. Written as DNA, the CDR3 is TGTGCCAGCAGCCTGGGACAGGGCGATTCACCCCTCCACTTT.